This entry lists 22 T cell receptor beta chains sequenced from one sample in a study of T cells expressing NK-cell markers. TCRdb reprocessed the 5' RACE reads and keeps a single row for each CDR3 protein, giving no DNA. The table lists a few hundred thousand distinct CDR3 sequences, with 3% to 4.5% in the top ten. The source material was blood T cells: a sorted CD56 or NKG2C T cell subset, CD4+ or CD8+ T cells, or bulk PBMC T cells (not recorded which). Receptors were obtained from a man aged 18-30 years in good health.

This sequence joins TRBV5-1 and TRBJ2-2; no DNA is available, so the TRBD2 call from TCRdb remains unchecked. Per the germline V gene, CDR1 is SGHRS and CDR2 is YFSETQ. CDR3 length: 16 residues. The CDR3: CASSFSGGANTGELFF.

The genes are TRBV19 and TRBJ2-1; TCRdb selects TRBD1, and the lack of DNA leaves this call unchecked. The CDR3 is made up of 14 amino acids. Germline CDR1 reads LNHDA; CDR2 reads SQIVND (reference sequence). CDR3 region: CASQGDRANNEQFF.

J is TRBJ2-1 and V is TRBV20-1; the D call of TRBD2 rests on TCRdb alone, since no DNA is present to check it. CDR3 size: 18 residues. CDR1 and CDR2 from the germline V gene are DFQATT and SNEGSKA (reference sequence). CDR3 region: CSARDHDRAGLPSNEQFF.

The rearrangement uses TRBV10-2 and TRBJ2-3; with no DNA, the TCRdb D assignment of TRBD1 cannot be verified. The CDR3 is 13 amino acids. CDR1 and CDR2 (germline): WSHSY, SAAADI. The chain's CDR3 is CASRGQGADTQYF.

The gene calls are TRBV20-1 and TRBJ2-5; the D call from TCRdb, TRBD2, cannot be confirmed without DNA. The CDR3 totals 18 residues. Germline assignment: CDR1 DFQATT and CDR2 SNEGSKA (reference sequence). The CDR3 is CSARNEAWRVEDQETQYF.

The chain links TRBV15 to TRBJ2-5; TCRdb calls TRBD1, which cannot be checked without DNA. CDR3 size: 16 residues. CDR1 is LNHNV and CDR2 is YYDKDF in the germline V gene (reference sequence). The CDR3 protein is CATSRDGIGQQETQYF.

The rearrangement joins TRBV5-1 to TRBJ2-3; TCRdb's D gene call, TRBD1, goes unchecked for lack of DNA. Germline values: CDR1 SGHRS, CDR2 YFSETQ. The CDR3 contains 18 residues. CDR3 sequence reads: CASSSTGTGGPFTDTQYF.

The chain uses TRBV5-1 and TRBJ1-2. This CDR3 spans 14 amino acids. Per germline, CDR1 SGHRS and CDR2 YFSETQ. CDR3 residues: CASSLERRVNGYTF.

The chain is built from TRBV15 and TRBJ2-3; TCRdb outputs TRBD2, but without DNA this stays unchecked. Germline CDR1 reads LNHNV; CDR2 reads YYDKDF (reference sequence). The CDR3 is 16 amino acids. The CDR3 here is CATSRGRSSHGDTQYF.

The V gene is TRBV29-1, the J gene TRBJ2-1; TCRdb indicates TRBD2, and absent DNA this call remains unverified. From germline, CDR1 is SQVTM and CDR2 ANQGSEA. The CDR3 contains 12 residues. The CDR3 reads CSAVSGRDEQFF.

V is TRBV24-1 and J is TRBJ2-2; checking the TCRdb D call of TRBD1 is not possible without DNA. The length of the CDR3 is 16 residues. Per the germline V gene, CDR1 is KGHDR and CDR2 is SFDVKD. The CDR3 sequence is CATSDPGTGTVGELFF.

The CDR3 sequence: CASSRSDRVTGELFF. The chain couples TRBV18 to TRBJ2-2; TCRdb designates TRBD1, a call that cannot be tested without DNA. Germline CDR1 reads KGHSH; CDR2 reads LQKENI. CDR3 length: 15 amino acids.

The CDR3 spells CSVGPRQGAYEQYF. The chain recombines TRBV29-1 with TRBJ2-7; TCRdb returns TRBD1, unconfirmable since there is no DNA. This CDR3 is built from 14 residues. Germline lookup yields CDR1 SQVTM and CDR2 ANQGSEA.

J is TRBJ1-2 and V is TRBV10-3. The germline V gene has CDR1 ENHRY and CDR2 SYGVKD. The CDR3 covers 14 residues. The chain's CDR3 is CATQGSPSSYGYTF.

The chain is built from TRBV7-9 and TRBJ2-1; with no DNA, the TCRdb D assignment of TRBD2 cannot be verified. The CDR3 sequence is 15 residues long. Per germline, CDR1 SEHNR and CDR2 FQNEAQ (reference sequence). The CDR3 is CASTQTKREVNEQFF.

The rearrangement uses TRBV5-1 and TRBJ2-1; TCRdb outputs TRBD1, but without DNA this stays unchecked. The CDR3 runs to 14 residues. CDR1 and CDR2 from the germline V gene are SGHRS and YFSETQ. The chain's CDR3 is CASSSRDLRNEQFF.

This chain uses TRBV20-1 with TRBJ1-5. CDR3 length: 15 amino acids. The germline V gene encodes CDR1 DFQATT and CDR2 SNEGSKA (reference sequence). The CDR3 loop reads CSAPPSTEDNQPQHF.

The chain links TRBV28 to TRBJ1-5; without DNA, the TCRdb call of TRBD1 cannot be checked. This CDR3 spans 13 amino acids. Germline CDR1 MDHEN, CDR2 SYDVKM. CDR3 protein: CASKDRVAQPQHF.

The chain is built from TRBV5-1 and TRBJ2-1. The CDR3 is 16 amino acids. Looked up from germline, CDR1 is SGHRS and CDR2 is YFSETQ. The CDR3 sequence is CASSLILTAAYNEQFF.

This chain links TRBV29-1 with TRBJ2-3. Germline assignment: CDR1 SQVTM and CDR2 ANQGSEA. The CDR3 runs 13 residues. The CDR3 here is CSVARSSTDTQYF.

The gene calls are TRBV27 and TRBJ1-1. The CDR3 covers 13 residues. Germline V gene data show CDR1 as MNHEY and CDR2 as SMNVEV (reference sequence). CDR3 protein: CASSLQEGAEAFF.

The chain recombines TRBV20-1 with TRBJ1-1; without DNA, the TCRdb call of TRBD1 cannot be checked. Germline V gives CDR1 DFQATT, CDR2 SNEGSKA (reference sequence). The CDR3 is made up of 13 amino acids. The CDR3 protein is CSARGGRFTEAFF.